One sample yielded the 27 T cell receptor beta chains listed below, sequenced in a study of blood T cell repertoires in COVID-19. Profiling relied on immunoSEQ multiplex PCR, and the TCRdb table lists in-frame clones only, not all of them. The data hold about 240,000 clones, with approximately 83% observed a single time. Sequencing input: peripheral blood. The source is a human donor in a cohort sampled during active COVID-19.

The chain combines TRBV5-1 with TRBJ2-3, with 7 bases aligning to TRBD2. The V gene end was trimmed by 2 bases and the J gene end by 1 base; junction bases not matched to a gene: 4. This CDR3 region has 15 residues. The germline V gene encodes CDR1 SGHRS and CDR2 YFSETQ. CDR3 sequence (DNA): TGCGCCAGCAGCTTAAGCGGGATGGGCACAGATACGCAGTATTTT. Translation gives CASSLSGMGTDTQYF. The whole variable domain, filled in from reference TRBV5-1 and TRBJ2-3, reads KAGVTQTPRYLIKTRGQQVTLSCSPISGHRSVSWYQQTPGQGLQFLFEYFSETQRNKGNFPGRFSGRQFSNSRSEMNVSTLELGDSALYLCASSLSGMGTDTQYFGPGTRLTVL.

The chain is built from TRBV13 and TRBJ1-1, with D maybe TRBD1 (6 bases). The germline V gene encodes CDR1 PRHDT and CDR2 FYEKMQ (reference sequence). CDR3 length equals 15 residues. Trimming cost V 5 bases and J 3 bases, with 16 bases left between them. This CDR3 reads CASSQGTGSDTEAFF. As DNA, the CDR3 is TGTGCCAGCAGCCAAGGCACAGGGTCGGACACTGAAGCTTTCTTT.

The chain recombines TRBV6-5 with TRBJ2-2; TRBD1 aligns across 11 bases. The CDR3 is made up of 15 amino acids. J gave up 6 bases and V 5 bases, and 5 bases lay outside the gene matches. Germline CDR1 is MNHEY and CDR2 is SVGAGI. CDR3 DNA sequence: TGTGCCAGCAGTCCAGGACAGGGGGCTGCCGGGGAGCTGTTTTTT. It yields the protein CASSPGQGAAGELFF.

This chain joins TRBV19 and TRBJ2-1, with D possibly being TRBD2 (5 bases). The germline V gene has CDR1 LNHDA and CDR2 SQIVND (reference sequence). V shed 7 bases and J shed 1 base, with 8 bases lying between them. CDR3 length: 13 amino acids. The CDR3 reads CASKSGSYNEQFF. CDR3 nucleotides: TGTGCCAGTAAGTCGGGGTCCTACAATGAGCAGTTCTTC. Full variable domain (remainder filled in from reference TRBV19 and TRBJ2-1): DGGITQSPKYLFRKEGQNVTLSCEQNLNHDAMYWYRQDPGQGLRLIYYSQIVNDFQKGDIAEGYSVSREKKESFPLTVTSAQKNPTAFYLCASKSGSYNEQFFGPGTRLTVL.

In DNA, the CDR3 is TGTGCCAGCAGGTCCACGGGGGACGAGCAGTACTTC. This sequence encodes CASRSTGDEQYF. V usage is TRBV28 and J usage is TRBJ2-7; tentative D call: TRBD2 (6 bases). The V and J ends lost 6 bases and 5 bases respectively, with 11 bases between them. The CDR3 is 12 residues long. CDR1 and CDR2 from the germline V gene are MDHEN and SYDVKM.

The chain recombines TRBV9 with TRBJ2-7, with D perhaps matching TRBD2 (5 bases). Per germline, CDR1 SGDLS and CDR2 YYNGEE. V gave up 7 bases and J gave up 3 bases, with 17 bases separating them. This CDR3 contains 14 residues. The CDR3 reads CASGPGNRYYEQYF. CDR3 sequence (DNA): TGTGCCAGCGGCCCCGGGAACCGATACTACGAGCAGTACTTC.

CDR3 coding DNA: TGTGCCAGCAGCCCCGGAATAGGGACAGGGAACACTGAAGCTTTCTTT. This encodes CASSPGIGTGNTEAFF. The rearrangement uses TRBV9 and TRBJ1-1, with 8 bases that match TRBD1. CDR1 SGDLS and CDR2 YYNGEE come from the germline V gene. The CDR3 covers 16 residues. Germline trimming cut 4 bases from V and 1 base from J; bases unmatched to any gene: 9.

This rearrangement joins TRBV18 to TRBJ2-7; unclear D gene. CDR1 KGHSH and CDR2 LQKENI come from the germline V gene. V was trimmed by 3 bases and J by 0 bases, leaving 12 bases between them. The CDR3 is made up of 15 amino acids. The CDR3, as DNA: TGTGCCAGCTCACCCCGAAACAGTGGCTCCTACGAGCAGTACTTC. It specifies CASSPRNSGSYEQYF.

This chain uses TRBV24-1 with TRBJ2-5; the D gene is possibly TRBD1 (5 bases). V lost 3 bases to trimming and J lost 1 base, with 5 bases between them. The germline gives CDR1 KGHDR, CDR2 SFDVKD. The length of the CDR3 is 13 residues. CDR3 coding DNA: TGTGCCACCAGTGATGGGGCCCAAGAGACCCAGTACTTC. Its protein is CATSDGAQETQYF.

In this sample, this clone turned up a few times. The gene calls are TRBV2 and TRBJ1-3; 8 bases match TRBD1. This CDR3 region has 17 residues. The V gene end was trimmed by 6 bases and the J gene end by 0 bases; junction bases not matched to a gene: 10. CDR1 is SNHLY, CDR2 FYNNEI, per germline. The CDR3 reads CASRHGQGSSSGNTIYF. CDR3 DNA: TGTGCCAGCAGGCATGGACAGGGATCAAGCTCTGGAAACACCATATATTTT.

The J gene is TRBJ2-3, the V gene TRBV5-1; no clear D. The CDR3 loop spans 12 amino acids. Germline lookup yields CDR1 SGHRS and CDR2 YFSETQ. The V and J ends lost 3 bases and 6 bases respectively, with 8 bases between them. The chain's CDR3 is CASSSLGDTQYF. The CDR3 nucleotides are TGCGCCAGCAGCTCCTTGGGCGATACGCAGTATTTT.

This chain uses TRBV6-6 with TRBJ1-3; weak D call: TRBD1 (5 bases). V was shortened by 5 bases and J by 0 bases, with 14 bases between the two germline ends. The V gene's germline CDR1 is MNHNY and CDR2 SVGAGI (reference sequence). CDR3 length equals 16 residues. CDR3 DNA sequence: TGTGCCAGCAGTGCCGATGGACACCTCTCTGGAAACACCATATATTTT. It yields the protein CASSADGHLSGNTIYF.

This clone was picked up a small number of times. This rearrangement joins TRBV21-1 to TRBJ1-5; the table's D call, TRBD1, has no DNA check behind it. TRBV21-1 is a pseudogene. The CDR3 is made up of 19 amino acids. CDR3 sequence (DNA): TGTGCCAGCAGCCTTTTCTTGATCGGACAGCTTTATAGCAATCAGCCCCAGCATTTT. This codes for CASSLFLIGQLYSNQPQHF.

This clone appeared once. The CDR3 nucleotides read TGTGCCAGCAGCCACGATCCGGGACAGGGAGACACTGAAGCTTTCTTT. This encodes CASSHDPGQGDTEAFF. This chain links TRBV14 with TRBJ1-1; the match to TRBD1 covers 9 bases. This CDR3 spans 16 amino acids. Germline CDR1 reads SGHDN; CDR2 reads FVKESK. Trimming removed 3 bases from V and 3 bases from J; junction bases left unmatched: 8.

The genes are TRBV6-5 and TRBJ1-5; 9 nucleotides line up with TRBD1. J gave up 3 bases and V 7 bases, and 4 bases lay outside the gene matches. The CDR3 is 14 residues long. Germline lookup yields CDR1 MNHEY and CDR2 SVGAGI. The chain's CDR3 is CASIHRGLNQPQHF. CDR3 nucleotide sequence: TGTGCCAGCATTCACAGGGGGCTCAATCAGCCCCAGCATTTT.

This chain links TRBV28 with TRBJ2-7, with D possibly matching TRBD2 (6 bases). Germline V gene data show CDR1 as MDHEN and CDR2 as SYDVKM. The CDR3 extends over 17 amino acids. Trimming stripped 3 bases from V and 3 bases from J, with 21 bases between. CDR3 loop: CASSFPSSGGRLYEQYF. The CDR3, as DNA: TGTGCCAGCAGTTTTCCATCATCCGGGGGAAGACTCTACGAGCAGTACTTC.

The chain recombines TRBV5-5 with TRBJ2-7; 7 bases are shared with TRBD1. With V trimmed by 0 bases and J by 0 bases, 3 bases remained unmatched. This CDR3 contains 15 residues. CDR1 is SGHKS, CDR2 YYEKEE, per germline (reference sequence). The CDR3 reads CASSLEQGFSYEQYF. For the CDR3, the DNA is TGTGCCAGCAGCTTGGAACAGGGGTTCTCCTACGAGCAGTACTTC. Supplemented by reference TRBV5-5 and TRBJ2-7, the full variable domain reads DAGVTQSPTHLIKTRGQQVTLRCSPISGHKSVSWYQQVLGQGPQFIFQYYEKEERGRGNFPDRFSARQFPNYSSELNVNALLLGDSALYLCASSLEQGFSYEQYFGPGTRLTVT.

This sequence joins TRBV11-3 and TRBJ2-7, with D unresolved. The germline V gene has CDR1 SGHNT and CDR2 YENEEA. The CDR3 consists of 13 residues. V gave up 4 bases and J gave up 0 bases, with 7 bases separating them. CDR3: CASSSPSSYEQYF. CDR3 DNA sequence: TGTGCCAGCAGCTCTCCTAGCTCCTACGAGCAGTACTTC. Full variable domain (missing parts from reference TRBV11-3 and TRBJ2-7): EAGVVQSPRYKIIEKKQPVAFWCNPISGHNTLYWYLQNLGQGPELLIRYENEEAVDDSQLPKDRFSAERLKGVDSTLKIQPAELGDSAVYLCASSSPSSYEQYFGPGTRLTVT.

This clone was picked up one time. The gene calls are TRBV7-6 and TRBJ1-2; maybe TRBD1 (6 bases). The V and J ends lost 3 bases and 8 bases respectively, with 19 bases between them. Germline V CDR1 and CDR2: SGHVS, FNYEAQ. The CDR3 loop spans 15 amino acids. The CDR3 reads CASSLVHAGDSGYTF. CDR3 DNA: TGTGCCAGCAGCTTGGTACATGCAGGGGATTCCGGCTACACCTTC.

The CDR3 reads CASSVGGNDEQYF. CDR3 coding DNA: TGTGCCAGCAGCGTCGGGGGGAATGACGAGCAGTACTTC. The gene calls are TRBV9 and TRBJ2-7; 7 bases fit TRBD2. The germline CDR1 and CDR2 sequences are SGDLS and YYNGEE. Unmatched junction bases numbered 4, after V lost 2 bases and J lost 5 bases. CDR3 length equals 13 residues.

The J gene is TRBJ1-5, the V gene TRBV6-1, with 7 bases identical to TRBD1. Germline trimming cut 4 bases from V and 0 bases from J; bases unmatched to any gene: 9. The CDR3 contains 17 residues. Germline V CDR1 and CDR2: MNHNS, SASEGT. CDR3 nucleotide sequence: TGTGCCAGCAGTGCCCAGGGACAGCCCTATAGCAATCAGCCCCAGCATTTT. It specifies CASSAQGQPYSNQPQHF.

Details on this clone: Other DNA sequences of this sample code for an identical CDR3. This sequence joins TRBV19 and TRBJ2-7; TRBD2 matches at 13 bases. Trimming at V came to 5 bases and at J to 3 bases, leaving 7 bases not matched to a gene. This CDR3 comprises 16 residues. Germline V gene data show CDR1 as LNHDA and CDR2 as SQIVND (reference sequence). The DNA for the CDR3 is TGTGCCAGTAGTTCCCGGACTAGCGGGAGTAGCTACGAGCAGTACTTC. Translated: CASSSRTSGSSYEQYF.

The chain joins TRBV2 to TRBJ2-5; a weak D match, TRBD1 (6 bases). Germline assignment: CDR1 SNHLY and CDR2 FYNNEI. V lost 8 bases to trimming and J lost 5 bases, with 12 bases between them. The CDR3 sequence is 12 residues long. CDR3 DNA: TGTGCCAGCCAGGGGTCCGGGGAGACCCAGTACTTC. This gives the protein CASQGSGETQYF.

The chain carries TRBV19 and TRBJ2-1; weak D call: TRBD2 (6 bases). V was shortened by 7 bases and J by 8 bases, with 15 bases between the two germline ends. The CDR3 has 13 amino acids. CDR1 is LNHDA, CDR2 SQIVND, per germline (reference sequence). The CDR3 DNA is TGTGCCAGTAAACTAGCCGAAAACCATGAGCAGTTCTTC. Encoded protein: CASKLAENHEQFF.

The V call is TRBV7-6, the J call TRBJ2-5; TRBD2 aligns across 12 bases. The CDR3 has 18 residues. Looked up from germline, CDR1 is SGHVS and CDR2 is FNYEAQ. Unmatched junction bases numbered 15, after V lost 5 bases and J lost 5 bases. CDR3 nucleotide sequence: TGTGCCAGCAGCCCCATCAAAAGGGCTAGCGGGAGGGCGGAGACCCAGTACTTC. Encoded protein: CASSPIKRASGRAETQYF.

Written as DNA, the CDR3 is TGTGCCAGCAGCTTTCTCGGGGTACACGCTAATAATTCACCCCTCCACTTT. It yields the protein CASSFLGVHANNSPLHF. This rearrangement joins TRBV5-6 to TRBJ1-6; D is undetermined. The CDR3 is 17 amino acids. CDR1 is SGHDT, CDR2 YYEEEE, per germline. Trimming stripped 2 bases from V and 5 bases from J, with 17 bases between.

The DNA of the CDR3 is TGTGCCAGCAGTTACTCGAGGACAGGGCACATTCAGTACTTC. It codes for CASSYSRTGHIQYF. The rearrangement links TRBV6-8 to TRBJ2-4; 8 bases align to TRBD1. V dropped 0 bases and J dropped 8; count of bases not matched to a gene: 3. Germline CDR1 MNHGY, CDR2 SAAAGT. This CDR3 contains 14 residues.